This TCR beta chain came from a study of regulatory T cells in long-lasting Graves disease. The sample's time point: persistent/refractory GD, antithyroid drugs over 5 years with positive TRAb. The TCR library was prepared using RNA isolated from PBMCs. This clonotype appeared a few times. Arm-PCR of CDR3 regions with iRepertoire HTBI primers generated TCR beta libraries. Authors' methods: The study identified roughly 59 TRBV and 14 to 15 TRBJ segments across samples. TCRdb called the multiplex PCR reads again in MiXCR, with one record for every CDR3 protein. These V and J calls are TCRdb output, not the study's own analysis. The sample has about 310,000 distinct CDR3 sequences; 22% are singletons. The length of the CDR3 is 13 residues. Trimming left V 4 bases short and J 4 bases short, with 11 bases between. Germline values: CDR1 MNHEY, CDR2 SMNVEV (reference sequence).

The sequence was collected from a female donor with Graves disease. The sequenced sample was peripheral blood mononuclear cells (PBMCs), obtained when the disease was refractory, from a patient treated with antithyroid drugs. The chain combines TRBV27 with TRBJ2-7, with D tentatively TRBD2 (6 bases). Here the CDR3 reads CASSYRGNYEQYF. The CDR3 DNA reads as TGTGCCAGCAGTTACCGCGGGAATTACGAGCAGTACTTC.